These 22 T cell receptor beta chains originate from one sample sequenced in a study of identical twins. TCRdb redid the calling of the 5' RACE reads with MiXCR, one entry per CDR3 protein. This table has 690,000 or so distinct CDR3 sequences, under 9% appearing once. The sample was also reused in another study, on yellow fever vaccine responses in identical twins.

Sample: PBMCs. All receptors derive from a woman in her late teens or twenties in good health.

This clonotype was observed at least ten times. This chain links TRBV9 with TRBJ2-7; 9 bases are a match to TRBD2. CDR3 size: 15 residues. J was trimmed by 6 bases and V by 0 bases; bases with no gene match: 7. The germline CDR1 and CDR2 sequences are SGDLS and YYNGEE. CDR3 loop: CASSVEGSGGGEQYF. CDR3 bases: TGTGCCAGCAGCGTAGAGGGTAGCGGGGGAGGCGAGCAGTACTTC.

This clonotype was counted only a few times. The genes are TRBV28 and TRBJ2-3, with a weak D call TRBD1 (5 bases). The germline gives CDR1 MDHEN, CDR2 SYDVKM. This CDR3 spans 15 amino acids. V was pared by 4 bases and J by 1 base, with 12 bases between. The CDR3 nucleotides are TGTGCCAGCAGTTCATCTGGGGCAGGCACAGATACGCAGTATTTT. Its protein is CASSSSGAGTDTQYF.

This chain joins TRBV6-1 and TRBJ2-3; TRBD1 matches 10 bases. There are 16 residues in the CDR3. V lost 5 bases, J lost 4 bases, and 9 bases stayed unmatched. Germline V gene data show CDR1 as MNHNS and CDR2 as SASEGT. This CDR3 reads CASSTLTGGLADTQYF. CDR3 in DNA: TGTGCCAGCAGTACATTGACAGGGGGCTTGGCAGATACGCAGTATTTT.

This clonotype was seen only a few times. V and J are TRBV2 and TRBJ2-7; D unresolved. The CDR3 length is 13 residues. Germline loops: CDR1 SNHLY, CDR2 FYNNEI. With 3 bases removed from V and 2 bases from J, the gap between germline ends came to 8 bases. In DNA form, the CDR3 reads TGTGCCAGCAGTGATGAGTACACCTACGAGCAGTACTTC. This codes for CASSDEYTYEQYF. Variable domain in full (rest from reference TRBV2 and TRBJ2-7): EPEVTQTPSHQVTQMGQEVILRCVPISNHLYFYWYRQILGQKVEFLVSFYNNEISEKSEIFDDQFSVERPDGSNFTLKIRSTKLEDSAMYFCASSDEYTYEQYFGPGTRLTVT.

The V gene is TRBV5-1, the J gene TRBJ2-7, with D unclear. The CDR3 runs to 14 residues. CDR1 is SGHRS and CDR2 is YFSETQ in the germline V gene. Trimming removed 1 base from V and 0 bases from J, with 8 bases in between. Here the CDR3 DNA reads TGCGCCAGCAGCTTGTTTGAGCGCTCCTACGAGCAGTACTTC. Translation: CASSLFERSYEQYF.

This clonotype was detected only a few times. The gene calls are TRBV5-6 and TRBJ2-2; D perhaps matches TRBD2 (6 bases). The CDR3 spans 16 residues. V was clipped by 4 bases and J by 0 bases, with 13 bases between them. Germline-derived CDR1 and CDR2 are SGHDT and YYEEEE. The CDR3 is CASSGISGANTGELFF. The DNA of the CDR3 is TGTGCCAGCAGCGGAATTTCGGGGGCGAACACCGGGGAGCTGTTTTTT.

This clonotype has at least ten counts. The rearrangement uses TRBV5-6 and TRBJ2-1; D possibly corresponds to TRBD2 (5 bases). V was trimmed by 1 base and J by 5 bases, leaving 10 bases between them. Per the germline V gene, CDR1 is SGHDT and CDR2 is YYEEEE. The CDR3 has 14 residues. CDR3 sequence reads: CASSLNGRNNEQFF. In DNA form, the CDR3 reads TGTGCCAGCAGCTTGAATGGGAGAAACAATGAGCAGTTCTTC. Complete variable domain (other parts from reference TRBV5-6 and TRBJ2-1): DAGVTQSPTHLIKTRGQQVTLRCSPKSGHDTVSWYQQALGQGPQFIFQYYEEEERQRGNFPDRFSGHQFPNYSSELNVNALLLGDSALYLCASSLNGRNNEQFFGPGTRLTVL.

This clonotype was seen only a few times. The J gene is TRBJ2-2, the V gene TRBV7-3, with 8 nucleotides matching TRBD1. After removal of 0 bases from V and 8 bases from J, the junction contained 5 bases not matched to a gene. The CDR3 covers 15 residues. Germline CDR1 is SGHTA and CDR2 is FQGTGA. In DNA, the CDR3 is TGTGCCAGCAGCTTAACGGGACAGGAAGGAGGGGAGCTGTTTTTT. Amino acid sequence: CASSLTGQEGGELFF.

This clonotype was observed a handful of times. The genes are TRBV4-1 and TRBJ1-1; maybe TRBD1 (5 bases). The CDR3 runs 13 residues. The V end lost 8 bases, the J end lost 0 bases, and 10 bases lay between the germline ends. Germline V gene lookup returns CDR1 MGHRA and CDR2 YSYEKL. The CDR3, as DNA: TGCGCCAGCCGGACGGACATGAACACTGAAGCTTTCTTT. It translates to CASRTDMNTEAFF.

In this sample, this clonotype turned up a few times. The rearrangement links TRBV6-1 to TRBJ2-4; tentative D call: TRBD1 (6 bases). V was shortened by 3 bases and J by 3 bases, with 12 bases between the two germline ends. The CDR3 is 15 amino acids. The germline CDR1 and CDR2 sequences are MNHNS and SASEGT. The CDR3 spells CASSDYGQHKNIQYF. CDR3 nucleotides: TGTGCCAGCAGTGACTATGGACAGCACAAAAACATTCAGTACTTC.

Details on this clonotype: One base away lies a much larger clone, so this may be a sequencing read error. The chain recombines TRBV7-2 with TRBJ2-7; 8 bases are a match to TRBD2. The CDR3 runs to 14 residues. The ends lost 7 bases at V and 5 bases at J; junction bases unmatched: 10. Germline loops: CDR1 SGHTA, CDR2 FQGNSA. The CDR3 here is CASTYSTSGHEQYF. Here the CDR3 DNA reads TGTGCCAGCACCTACTCAACTAGCGGACACGAGCAGTACTTC.

In its sample, this clonotype was seen a few times. The chain couples TRBV27 to TRBJ2-2; D may be TRBD2 (6 bases). The V gene's germline CDR1 is MNHEY and CDR2 SMNVEV (reference sequence). The CDR3 totals 14 residues. The V gene lost 3 bases and the J gene lost 6 bases, with 11 bases spanning the gap. The CDR3 nucleotides are TGTGCCAGCAGTTTTCGGGCGGGACCCGGGGAGCTGTTTTTT. Translation gives CASSFRAGPGELFF.

In its sample, this clonotype was seen a few times. The chain links TRBV12-3 or TRBV12-4 to TRBJ2-3; tentative D call: TRBD1 (5 bases). This CDR3 has 15 residues. V shed 7 bases and J shed 2 bases, with 16 bases lying between them. CDR3 DNA sequence: TGTGCCAGCACCCTGGGGCTTTTCAACACAGATACGCAGTATTTT. Protein product: CASTLGLFNTDTQYF.

The chain uses TRBV5-1 and TRBJ1-4; D possibly corresponds to TRBD1 (6 bases). Germline lookup yields CDR1 SGHRS and CDR2 YFSETQ. The CDR3 is made up of 19 amino acids. The V gene lost 1 base and the J gene lost 8 bases, with 27 bases spanning the gap. The CDR3 sequence: CASSLQHGRLGGTEEKLFF. CDR3 bases: TGCGCCAGCAGCTTGCAGCACGGCAGGTTAGGGGGGACTGAGGAAAAACTGTTTTTT.

The chain links TRBV12-3 or TRBV12-4 to TRBJ1-5; D remains unclear. The germline V and J ends were trimmed by 3 bases and 3 bases, with 12 bases remaining between them. This CDR3 has 15 amino acids. The CDR3 bases are TGTGCCAGCAGTTTGGCCGGAGTAGACAATCAGCCCCAGCATTTT. It codes for CASSLAGVDNQPQHF.

This clonotype was found a few times. The chain uses TRBV29-1 and TRBJ2-7; 9 bases agree with TRBD1. V was clipped by 6 bases and J by 4 bases; unmatched bases: 7. The CDR3 consists of 13 residues. Germline CDR1 and CDR2: SQVTM and ANQGSEA. In DNA form, the CDR3 reads TGCAGCGTCGTGACCGGGACAGGGTACGAGCAGTACTTC. As protein: CSVVTGTGYEQYF.

V usage is TRBV21-1 and J usage is TRBJ2-7; TRBD2 reflects the table's D call only, with no check against the DNA. TRBV21-1 is reported as a pseudogene. This CDR3 is built from 18 residues. The CDR3 DNA is TGTGCCAGCAGCAAACTACCCGGGGGGCGGGAGGGCCGCTACGAGCAGTACTTC. Translating gives CASSKLPGGREGRYEQYF.

As concerns this clonotype: Given a much more abundant clone one base away, this may be a read error. J is TRBJ2-1 and V is TRBV27; 11 bases map to TRBD2. CDR3 size: 15 residues. CDR1 is MNHEY and CDR2 is SMNVEV in the germline V gene (reference sequence). V was clipped by 5 bases and J by 4 bases; unmatched bases: 4. The CDR3 DNA reads as TGTGCCAGCAGTGAGGGACTAGCGGAGTACAATGAGCAGTTCTTC. Its translation is CASSEGLAEYNEQFF.

This clonotype was seen a few times. The chain carries TRBV30 and TRBJ2-7; TRBD1 is a possible D gene (6 bases). Germline CDR1 and CDR2: GTSNPN and SVGIG (reference sequence). Trimming removed 1 base at V and 3 bases at J, with 19 bases between. The CDR3 has 16 amino acids. The CDR3 sequence is CAWSGPEQGSLYEQYF. CDR3 nucleotides: TGTGCCTGGAGTGGGCCTGAGCAGGGGTCGCTCTACGAGCAGTACTTC.

In nucleotides, the CDR3 is TGTGCCAGCAGCCAAGACGCGTGGCTAGCGGGGCCTAATCAAGAGACCCAGTACTTC. The encoded protein is CASSQDAWLAGPNQETQYF. This chain links TRBV3-1 with TRBJ2-5, with 9 bases fitting TRBD2. The CDR3 loop spans 19 amino acids. The ends lost 0 bases at V and 2 bases at J; junction bases unmatched: 13. Per germline, CDR1 LGHDT and CDR2 YNNKEL (reference sequence).

The chain links TRBV10-3 to TRBJ2-3; 11 bases map to TRBD2. V lost 2 bases, J lost 2 bases, and 3 bases stayed unmatched. The germline V gene has CDR1 ENHRY and CDR2 SYGVKD. This CDR3 spans 16 amino acids. CDR3 residues: CAISEIAGGTTDTQYF. For the CDR3, the DNA is TGTGCCATCAGTGAGATAGCGGGGGGGACCACAGATACGCAGTATTTT.

The chain employs TRBV12-3 or TRBV12-4 and TRBJ1-2, with D possibly matching TRBD1 (6 bases). Trimming stripped 6 bases from V and 7 bases from J, with 18 bases between. The CDR3 sequence is 14 residues long. This CDR3 reads CASSLRLDRVGYTF. CDR3 coding DNA: TGTGCCAGCAGCCTAAGGCTGGACAGAGTTGGCTACACCTTC.